The present T cell receptor beta chain was sequenced within a study of blood T cell repertoires in COVID-19. The table came from immunoSEQ multiplex PCR; TCRdb's copy has only in-frame clones and leaves some out. The sample has 60,000 to 75,000 clones, around 88% seen once; the top ten hold 15% to 20%. This clone has more than one count but fewer than ten. Trimming took off 1 base at V and 2 bases at J, with 8 bases between the two ends. In germline, CDR1 is SGHAT, CDR2 FQNNGV. This CDR3 comprises 15 residues. Source material: peripheral blood. The chain employs TRBV11-2 and TRBJ2-2; D is possibly TRBD2 (5 bases). The source is a woman over 75 with acute or convalescent COVID-19. The CDR3 region has the DNA TGTGCCAGCAGCTTAGCCCGGACTAACACCGGGGAGCTGTTTTTT. The encoded protein is CASSLARTNTGELFF.